One and the same sample provided the 18 T cell receptor beta chains below, sequenced in a study of blood T cell repertoires in COVID-19. The protocol was immunoSEQ multiplex PCR, while the TCRdb copy is restricted to in-frame clones and leaves out a portion. The repertoire holds around 270,000 clones, with approximately 85% as singletons. Sequencing used PBMCs or T cells enriched from blood (not recorded which). These receptor sequences come from a woman aged 25 to 45 who had recovered from COVID-19.

The rearrangement uses TRBV19 and TRBJ1-4; tentatively, D is TRBD1 (6 bases). The CDR3 has 14 residues. The germline V and J ends were trimmed by 7 bases and 6 bases, with 15 bases remaining between them. The germline V gene has CDR1 LNHDA and CDR2 SQIVND (reference sequence). The CDR3 reads CASKEGGSYEKLFF. In nucleotides, the CDR3 is TGTGCCAGTAAGGAGGGGGGGTCGTATGAAAAACTGTTTTTT. The full variable domain, rest sourced from reference TRBV19 and TRBJ1-4, is DGGITQSPKYLFRKEGQNVTLSCEQNLNHDAMYWYRQDPGQGLRLIYYSQIVNDFQKGDIAEGYSVSREKKESFPLTVTSAQKNPTAFYLCASKEGGSYEKLFFGSGTQLSVL.

Comment on this clone: Mismatch with germline at one junction end may stem from a read error. The genes are TRBV29-1 and TRBJ1-3; TRBD1 agrees at 7 bases. The germline V gene encodes CDR1 SQVTM and CDR2 ANQGSEA. The CDR3 runs 16 residues. CDR3 amino acids: CSVKDRASDGGNTIYF. The CDR3, as DNA: TGCAGCGTTAAAGACAGGGCCTCTGACGGTGGAAACACCATATATTTT.

V usage is TRBV9 and J usage is TRBJ2-1; D may be TRBD2 (6 bases). Germline loops: CDR1 SGDLS, CDR2 YYNGEE. V was pared by 0 bases and J by 2 bases, with 15 bases between. This CDR3 region has 17 residues. The chain's CDR3 is CASSVDWNGGAYNEQFF. In DNA form, the CDR3 reads TGTGCCAGCAGCGTAGACTGGAATGGCGGGGCCTACAATGAGCAGTTCTTC.

The CDR3 sequence is CASSLLTGGGPTDTQYF. The CDR3 DNA is TGTGCCAGCAGCCTCCTAACGGGGGGGGGACCCACAGATACGCAGTATTTT. This chain links TRBV3-1 (or the pseudogene TRBV3-2) with TRBJ2-3; 8 bases are a match to TRBD2. Germline assignment: CDR1 LGHDT and CDR2 YNNKEL (reference sequence). The CDR3 is 17 amino acids. The V gene end was trimmed by 4 bases and the J gene end by 2 bases; junction bases not matched to a gene: 11.

The gene calls are TRBV28 and TRBJ1-2; TRBD1 aligns across 7 bases. The CDR3 consists of 15 residues. With V trimmed by 3 bases and J by 2 bases, 6 bases remained unmatched. Germline V gene sequence: CDR1 MDHEN, CDR2 SYDVKM. CDR3 coding DNA: TGTGCCAGCAGTTTCGCCTACAGGGGCAACTATGGCTACACCTTC. Its translation is CASSFAYRGNYGYTF.

The rearrangement joins TRBV3-1 (or the pseudogene TRBV3-2) to TRBJ2-7, with TRBD1 as a possible D gene (5 bases). V lost 1 base and J 6 bases, leaving 10 bases between the germline ends. The germline V gene has CDR1 LGHDT and CDR2 YNNKEL (reference sequence). This CDR3 contains 13 residues. CDR3 protein: CASSQAQGGEQYF. The CDR3 DNA follows: TGTGCCAGCAGCCAAGCCCAGGGTGGCGAGCAGTACTTC.

This sequence joins TRBV27 and TRBJ2-3, with D possibly TRBD2 on 5 matching bases. V shed 1 base and J shed 1 base, with 12 bases lying between them. CDR3 length: 16 residues. Germline assignment: CDR1 MNHEY and CDR2 SMNVEV (reference sequence). CDR3 amino acids: CASSLFSVLRTDTQYF. The CDR3 DNA sequence: TGTGCCAGCAGTTTATTTAGCGTACTACGCACAGATACGCAGTATTTT.

The chain joins TRBV29-1 to TRBJ2-7; the match to TRBD1 covers 12 bases. The CDR3 has 14 residues. Germline lookup yields CDR1 SQVTM and CDR2 ANQGSEA. V shed 7 bases and J 2 bases; nucleotides not matched to a gene: 6. In DNA, the CDR3 is TGCAGCGCAACCGGGACAGGGGGCACCTACGAGCAGTACTTC. It is translated as CSATGTGGTYEQYF.

The CDR3 here is CASSRSGGANGYTF. CDR3 nucleotides: TGTGCCAGCAGCCGATCAGGGGGCGCGAATGGCTACACCTTC. The rearrangement uses TRBV7-8 and TRBJ1-2; 8 bases match TRBD1. Germline V gene lookup returns CDR1 SGHVS and CDR2 FQNEAQ. This CDR3 is 14 amino acids long. Trimming took 5 bases from V and 6 from J; bases not matched to a gene: 8.

The chain is built from TRBV28 and TRBJ1-4; 7 nucleotides line up with TRBD1. Germline CDR1 and CDR2: MDHEN and SYDVKM. Losses at the gene ends were 8 bases for V and 8 bases for J; bases not matched to a gene: 11. The CDR3 extends over 14 amino acids. CDR3 coding DNA: TGTGCCAGCGTTGAAACAGGGGCTGGGGAAAAACTGTTTTTT. It specifies CASVETGAGEKLFF.

The chain couples TRBV10-1 to TRBJ2-7; tentative D call: TRBD2 (6 bases). CDR1 and CDR2 from the germline V gene are WNHNN and SYGVQD (reference sequence). The CDR3 extends over 13 amino acids. V was clipped by 6 bases and J by 2 bases, with 11 bases between them. The CDR3 DNA is TGCGCCAGCAGCGGGGGACTCGCCTACGAGCAGTACTTC. Its translation is CASSGGLAYEQYF.

The table lists this clone with a few counts. V gene TRBV7-9 combines with J gene TRBJ1-2, with TRBD1 matching 8 bases. The germline V gene has CDR1 SEHNR and CDR2 FQNEAQ (reference sequence). The CDR3 sequence is 17 residues long. V was clipped by 2 bases and J by 4 bases; unmatched bases: 12. The CDR3 loop is CASSLSRQGPAVYGYTF. CDR3 DNA: TGTGCCAGCAGCTTATCACGACAGGGGCCGGCAGTCTATGGCTACACCTTC.

This chain connects TRBV5-4 to TRBJ1-2, with TRBD1 matching over 8 bases. After removal of 5 bases from V and 1 base from J, the junction contained 1 base not matched to a gene. This CDR3 has 13 residues. The germline gives CDR1 SGHNT, CDR2 YYREEE (reference sequence). DNA of the CDR3: TGTGCCAGCAGGACAGGGGTTAACTATGGCTACACCTTC. Encoded protein: CASRTGVNYGYTF.

The chain combines TRBV18 with TRBJ1-1, with D tentatively TRBD1 (6 bases). V was pared by 2 bases and J by 4 bases, with 20 bases between. The CDR3 consists of 17 residues. CDR1 and CDR2 (germline): KGHSH, LQKENI. The CDR3 nucleotides are TGTGCCAGCTCACCAGCCTTTTGGTCTCAGGGGCCCACTGAAGCTTTCTTT. Translating gives CASSPAFWSQGPTEAFF.

The rearrangement joins TRBV28 to TRBJ2-1, with D tentatively TRBD2 (5 bases). Germline CDR1 and CDR2: MDHEN and SYDVKM. The CDR3 is 16 amino acids. Trimming stripped 4 bases from V and 3 bases from J, with 16 bases between. CDR3 sequence: CASSSFGPSGYNEQFF. CDR3 coding DNA: TGTGCCAGCAGTTCCTTCGGCCCCAGCGGCTACAATGAGCAGTTCTTC. The full variable domain, with the rest looked up from reference TRBV28 and TRBJ2-1, is DVKVTQSSRYLVKRTGEKVFLECVQDMDHENMFWYRQDPGLGLRLIYFSYDVKMKEKGDIPEGYSVSREKKERFSLILESASTNQTSMYLCASSSFGPSGYNEQFFGPGTRLTVL.

J is TRBJ2-7 and V is TRBV3-1 (or the pseudogene TRBV3-2); 10 nucleotides match TRBD1. The CDR3 spans 16 residues. V was clipped by 3 bases and J by 4 bases; unmatched bases: 9. The V gene's germline CDR1 is LGHDT and CDR2 YNNKEL (reference sequence). This chain's CDR3 is CASSQEPGQGRYEQYF. The CDR3 DNA reads as TGTGCCAGCAGCCAGGAACCGGGACAGGGGCGTTACGAGCAGTACTTC.

The chain links TRBV7-8 to TRBJ2-2; no firm D call. The V and J ends lost 3 bases and 7 bases respectively, with 9 bases between them. This CDR3 is built from 13 residues. Germline CDR1 is SGHVS and CDR2 is FQNEAQ. Here the CDR3 reads CASSFQVGGELFF. As DNA, the CDR3 is TGTGCCAGCAGCTTCCAGGTTGGCGGGGAGCTGTTTTTT.

The J gene is TRBJ2-4, the V gene TRBV28; D may be TRBD1 (7 bases). Per the germline V gene, CDR1 is MDHEN and CDR2 is SYDVKM. Trimming stripped 4 bases from V and 7 bases from J, with 14 bases between. This CDR3 spans 14 amino acids. Here the CDR3 DNA reads TGTGCCAGCAGTTCGGTCAGGGGGGCTAACATTCAGTACTTC. It encodes CASSSVRGANIQYF.